This TCR beta chain was recorded in a study of T cell responses to AZD1222 COVID-19 vaccine (dated by TCRdb to 2020 to 2022). The study in broad terms: A total of 230 to 250 trial participants underwent TCR sequencing, of whom more than 200 had received two doses of AZD1222 and some 25 had received two doses of the MenACWY control vaccine. Enrollment into the trials was organized by age into subgroups of 18-55, 56-69 and 70-plus years, and those subgroups contained approximately 160, 26 and 62 TCR-sequenced participants, respectively. Study-level results and caveats: A significant rise in spike-specific TCR breadth and depth was observed after two AZD1222 doses relative to day 0 and relative to MenACWY recipients. CD4 TCRs associated with the vaccine covered the entire spike protein, and the dominant responses were in regions 160-218 and 743-854. The 56-69-year group was small, and its depth increase did not reach significance, likely because of low power. Nearly half of unique spike-specific TCRs reportedly recognized epitopes outside regions mutated in the B.1.351 and B.1.1.7 variants. Because no day 14 peak-response samples were available, repertoires were characterized only after the peak T cell response. Participants were mostly white British and included more females than males, and it was suggested by the authors that clonal diversity may have been underestimated. Conclusions about previously exposed vaccinees were limited because only six or seven AZD1222 recipients were SARS-CoV-2 seropositive at baseline.

This clone showed up just once. Its antigen is still unknown. Base qualities are not provided; no much larger clone lies one nucleotide away. There are 14 amino acids in the CDR3, from cysteine to phenylalanine inclusive. CDR3 DNA is the only sequence kept; it has 42 bases, read in frame from the first base. The CDR1 and CDR2 encoded by the germline V gene are KGHSH and LQKENI. Cut back by 5 bases and 6 bases, the V and J ends lie 11 bases apart. The CDR3 regions of human TCRbeta chains were subjected to immunosequencing. The source study handled its data this way. Repertoire TCRs were matched against a reference library of SARS-CoV-2-specific TCRs generated with the MIRA antigen-specificity platform. Breadth was defined as the fraction of unique TCRs that were SARS-CoV-2-associated, and depth was defined as the fraction of total T cells that were SARS-CoV-2-associated. Using the MIRA data, each spike-specific TCR was mapped to the spike region that the TCR reacts to and placed in a CD4 or CD8 class. Log10-transformed breadth and depth values were compared by one-way ANOVA with Sidak's multiple comparisons tests. The immuneACCESS repertoire file appears here via TCRdb, limited to in-frame rearrangements. These files lack a portion of the clones; in checked studies, under half of the deficit traces to unresolved V genes, and the cause of the others is not known. The V and J calls and clone size were taken over from that table, and D and trimming were inferred from the DNA. This sample gives around 150,000 clones in total; 80% to 95% of them show up just once. Clones ranked in the top ten supply about 3.8% of the sample.

This specimen's time point label, interpreted: about 28 days (+/-7) after the second vaccine dose. AZD1222 recipients given second doses at about 4 weeks or at about 12 weeks were pooled, since spike-specific TCR depth and breadth were not found to differ between the two schedules. Samples from vaccinated people were obtained from the UK trials COV001 and COV002, which included a single-blind randomized controlled phase 2/3 trial of AZD1222 (ChAdOx1 nCoV-19) in healthy adults. For TCRbeta chain sequencing, PBMC samples from trial participants were taken at day 0 and at day 28 after the second dose.

This specimen consisted of peripheral blood, obtained 28 days after the second AZD1222 dose. The receptor was derived from an adult who received the AZD1222 COVID-19 vaccine. Recombination connected TRBV18 to TRBJ1-6, with no confidently assigned D gene. The CDR3 protein sequence reads: CASSRAALNSPLHF. The nucleotides are TGTGCCAGCTCAAGGGCCGCCCTTAATTCACCCCTCCACTTT.